The following is a T cell receptor beta chain sequence with its context. These data originate in a study of blood T cell repertoires in COVID-19. Overall study: Italy, Spain and the United States were the sources of the convalescent and acute COVID-19 samples. The analysed material was cDNA or gDNA that came from T cells, B-cell-depleted T cells, or PBMCs.

Germline-derived CDR1 and CDR2 are SGHRS and YFSETQ. The ends were cut back, 4 bases at V and 5 bases at J, with 12 bases in the middle. This CDR3 has 13 residues. The Seattle patients, enrolled during active infection, were followed longitudinally. Libraries were prepared by immunoSEQ multiplex PCR; TCRdb keeps only in-frame clonotypes and omits some of them. The sample lists some 200,000 clones; approximately 90% were seen once. This sequence originates from a woman in her seventies with COVID-19, enrolled during active disease. The material sequenced was peripheral blood. The chain uses TRBV5-1 and TRBJ2-5; D is possibly TRBD1 (6 bases). The CDR3 sequence: CASSEQGGETQYF. The DNA for the CDR3 is TGCGCCAGCAGCGAACAGGGTGGGGAGACCCAGTACTTC. The whole variable domain, filled in from reference TRBV5-1 and TRBJ2-5, reads KAGVTQTPRYLIKTRGQQVTLSCSPISGHRSVSWYQQTPGQGLQFLFEYFSETQRNKGNFPGRFSGRQFSNSRSEMNVSTLELGDSALYLCASSEQGGETQYFGPGTRLLVL.